This T cell receptor (beta chain) was documented in a study of blood T cell repertoires in COVID-19 (dated by TCRdb to 2019 to 2021). For the study in its entirety: Samples from collaborators originated in the United States, Italy and Spain and spanned both the acute and convalescent phases of COVID-19. The repertoires were released in a freely available public database meant as a resource for research on the immune response to SARS-CoV-2. The samples were drawn from the first 160 participants of the ongoing ImmuneRACE study and from 1,200 or so subjects provided by 6 global collaborators. The sample metadata nearly always contained a de-identified subject ID, COVID-19 status, age in years and sex. The dataset comprised deeply sampled blood TCRbeta repertoires from subjects exposed to, actively infected with, or recovered from COVID-19. The prospective study material was composed of cDNA or gDNA derived from T cells, B-cell-depleted T cells, or PBMCs. Where HLA class I and class II types were available, the types were taken from metadata supplied by the sample provider, not from assay-based typing.

Enrolling through a virtual design, the prospective study's participants ranged in age from roughly 18 to 90 years and lived across 24 United States geographic areas. To assign participants to cohorts, the prospective study relied on clinical history that participants themselves reported in a screening survey and a study questionnaire. Recovered participants in ImmuneRACE Cohort 3 were defined as having two consecutive negative NP/OP PCR tests, clearance from a healthcare professional, or resolution of symptoms. In the prospective study, mobile phlebotomists collected whole blood, serum and a nasopharyngeal or oropharyngeal swab from each participant. Over a roughly 2-month period, participants in the prospective study had the option of providing additional blood draws and questionnaires. Prospective study blood samples were shipped either frozen or at room temperature before DNA extraction. TCRbeta CDR3 regions were amplified from genomic DNA using the immunoSEQ Assay, a bias-controlled multiplex PCR. The published analysis was carried out like this. The number of nucleated cells in each sample was estimated from the amplification of reference gene primers within the assay. To quantify the absolute abundance of each unique TCRbeta CDR3 rearrangement, sequence reads were collapsed and filtered. For each sample, productive Simpson clonality was calculated by taking the square root of Simpson's diversity index across productive rearrangements. This is the immuneACCESS table as TCRdb keeps it, with only in-frame sequences that have V and J called. A part of the clones is gone; compared with another copy, unresolved V genes explain less than half, and the rest is unexplained. The V and J calls and clone size come from that table; D and trimming were worked out from the DNA. The sample contains a few hundred thousand clones, roughly 90% of them found a single time. The top ten hold 1.5% to 2% of the sample.

Paper-wide results and their limitations: The quantity of clinical and demographic metadata differed by source and by participant and was supplied without curation.

This clone showed up just a few times. Its binding antigen is unknown. Base quality data are lacking; no much larger clone is found one base away. V is pared back by 7 bases and J by 6 bases, with 18 bases lying between the germline termini. Sequences SNHLY (CDR1) and FYNNEI (CDR2) are obtained from the germline V gene. Its CDR3 holds 14 amino acids, cysteine through phenylalanine. The DNA shown is the 42-base CDR3, in frame from base 1. Material for sequencing was PBMCs or T cells enriched from blood (not recorded which). This chain joins TRBV2 to TRBJ1-2, with TRBD1 perhaps the D gene, on 5 matching bases. The sequence was obtained from a woman aged 30 to 39 who had recovered from COVID-19. The CDR3 loop reads CASIQTGGPHGYTF. The bases read TGTGCCAGCATTCAGACGGGGGGACCGCATGGCTACACCTTC.